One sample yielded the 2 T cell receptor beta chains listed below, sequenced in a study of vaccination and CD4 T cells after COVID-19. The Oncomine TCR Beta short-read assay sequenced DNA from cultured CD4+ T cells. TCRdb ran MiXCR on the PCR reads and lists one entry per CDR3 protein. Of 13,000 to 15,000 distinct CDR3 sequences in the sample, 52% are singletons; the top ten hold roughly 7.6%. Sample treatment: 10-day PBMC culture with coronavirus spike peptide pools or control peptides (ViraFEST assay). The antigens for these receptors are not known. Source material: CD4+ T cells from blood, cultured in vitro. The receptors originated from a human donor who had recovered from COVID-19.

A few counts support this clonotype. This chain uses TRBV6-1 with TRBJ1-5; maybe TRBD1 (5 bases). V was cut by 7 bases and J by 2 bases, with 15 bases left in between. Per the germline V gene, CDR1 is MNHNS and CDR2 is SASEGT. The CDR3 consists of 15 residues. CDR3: CASMGRAGGNQPQHF. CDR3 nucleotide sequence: TGTGCCAGCATGGGCAGGGCGGGAGGCAATCAGCCCCAGCATTTT.

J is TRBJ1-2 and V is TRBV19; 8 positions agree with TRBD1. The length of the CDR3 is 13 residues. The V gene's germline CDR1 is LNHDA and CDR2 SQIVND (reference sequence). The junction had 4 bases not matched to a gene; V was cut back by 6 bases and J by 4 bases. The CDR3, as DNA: TGTGCCAGTAGGGGACAGGCGACCTATGGCTACACCTTC. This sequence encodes CASRGQATYGYTF.